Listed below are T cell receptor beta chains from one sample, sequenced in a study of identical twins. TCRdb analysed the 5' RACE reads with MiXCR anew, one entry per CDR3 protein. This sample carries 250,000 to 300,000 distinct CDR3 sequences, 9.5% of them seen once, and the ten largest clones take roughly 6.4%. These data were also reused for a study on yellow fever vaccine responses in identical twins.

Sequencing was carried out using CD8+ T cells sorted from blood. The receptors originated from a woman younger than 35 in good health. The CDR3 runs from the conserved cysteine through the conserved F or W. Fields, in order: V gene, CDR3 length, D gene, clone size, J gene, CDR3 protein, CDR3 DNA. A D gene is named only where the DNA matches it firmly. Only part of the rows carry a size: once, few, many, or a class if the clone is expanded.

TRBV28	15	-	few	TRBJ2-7	CASSQNRDSSYEQYF	TGTGCCAGCAGCCAAAACAGGGATAGCTCCTACGAGCAGTACTTC
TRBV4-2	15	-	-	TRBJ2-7	CASSQEIDSSYEQYF	TGTGCCAGCAGCCAAGAGATCGACAGTTCCTACGAGCAGTACTTC
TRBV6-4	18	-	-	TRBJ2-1	CASSDSASSARRGNEQFF	TGTGCCAGCAGTGACTCAGCGTCTAGCGCTAGGAGGGGGAATGAGCAGTTCTTC
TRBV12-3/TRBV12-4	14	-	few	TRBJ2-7	CASSFNNYRYEQYF	TGTGCCAGCAGTTTTAACAACTACCGGTACGAGCAGTACTTC
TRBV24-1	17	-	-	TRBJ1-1	CATSDLLSSGMNTEAFF	TGTGCCACCAGTGATTTGTTGTCGTCGGGCATGAACACTGAAGCTTTCTTT
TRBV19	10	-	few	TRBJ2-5	CASLARTQYF	TGTGCCAGTTTGGCGAGGACCCAGTACTTC
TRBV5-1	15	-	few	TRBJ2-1	CASSSDLGAAQGHFF	TGCGCCAGCAGCTCTGATTTGGGAGCCGCACAGGGCCATTTCTTC
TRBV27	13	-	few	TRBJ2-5	CASGGTNQETQYF	TGTGCCAGCGGGGGGACAAATCAAGAGACCCAGTACTTC
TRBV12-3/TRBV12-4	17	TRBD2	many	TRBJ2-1	CASSFATSGRINNEQFF	TGTGCCAGCAGTTTCGCGACTAGCGGGAGGATCAACAATGAGCAGTTCTTC
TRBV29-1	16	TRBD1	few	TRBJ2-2	CSVEREDRAYPGELFF	TGCAGCGTTGAACGGGAAGACAGGGCATATCCCGGGGAGCTGTTTTTT
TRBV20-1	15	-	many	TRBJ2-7	CSARDLSGESYEQYF	TGCAGTGCTAGAGATCTGAGCGGAGAGTCCTACGAGCAGTACTTC
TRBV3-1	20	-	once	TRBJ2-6	CTSSHSTRGGLITGANVLTF	TGTACCAGCAGCCACTCGACCCGCGGCGGCCTGATTACTGGGGCCAACGTCCTGACTTTC
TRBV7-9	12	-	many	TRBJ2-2	CASSYGFGELFF	TGTGCCAGCAGCTACGGTTTCGGGGAGCTGTTTTTT
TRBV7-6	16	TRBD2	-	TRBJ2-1	CASSLDHGLAGGEQFF	TGTGCCAGCAGCTTAGATCATGGACTAGCGGGTGGTGAGCAGTTCTTC
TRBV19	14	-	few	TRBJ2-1	CACRVQGSYNEQFF	TGTGCCTGCAGGGTCCAAGGCTCCTACAATGAGCAGTTCTTC
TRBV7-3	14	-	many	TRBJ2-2	CASSALGGTGELFF	TGTGCCAGCAGCGCCCTTGGGGGGACCGGGGAGCTGTTTTTT
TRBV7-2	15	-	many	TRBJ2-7	CASSLVGTGAYEQYF	TGTGCCAGCAGCTTAGTAGGGACTGGAGCCTACGAGCAGTACTTC
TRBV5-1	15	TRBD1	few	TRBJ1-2	CASSLTGGENYGYTF	TGCGCCAGCAGCTTAACAGGGGGCGAGAATTATGGCTACACCTTC
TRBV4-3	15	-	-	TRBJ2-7	CASSQDPSGGHEQYF	TGCGCCAGCAGCCAAGATCCGTCAGGGGGGCACGAGCAGTACTTC
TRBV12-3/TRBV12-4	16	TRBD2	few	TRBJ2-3	CASSPLTSGLTDTQYF	TGTGCCAGCAGTCCGTTGACTAGCGGGCTCACAGATACGCAGTATTTT
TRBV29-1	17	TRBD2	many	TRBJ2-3	CSVEDFLAGGVTDTQYF	TGCAGCGTTGAAGATTTTCTAGCGGGCGGGGTCACAGATACGCAGTATTTT
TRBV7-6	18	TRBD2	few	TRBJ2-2	CASSLALSGDGNTGELFF	TGTGCCAGCAGCTTAGCTCTTAGCGGGGATGGGAACACCGGGGAGCTGTTTTTT
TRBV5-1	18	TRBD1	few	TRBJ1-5	CASSSNRGRYVGNQPQHF	TGCGCCAGCAGCTCAAACAGGGGGCGTTATGTGGGCAATCAGCCCCAGCATTTT
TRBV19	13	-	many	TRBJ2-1	CASSIGTYNEQFF	TGTGCCAGTAGTATAGGAACCTACAATGAGCAGTTCTTC
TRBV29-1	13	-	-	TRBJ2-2	CSVAEGYTGELFF	TGCAGCGTTGCGGAGGGATACACCGGGGAGCTGTTTTTT
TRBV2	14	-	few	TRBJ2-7	CASSEVREDYEQYF	TGTGCCAGCAGTGAAGTACGCGAGGACTACGAGCAGTACTTC